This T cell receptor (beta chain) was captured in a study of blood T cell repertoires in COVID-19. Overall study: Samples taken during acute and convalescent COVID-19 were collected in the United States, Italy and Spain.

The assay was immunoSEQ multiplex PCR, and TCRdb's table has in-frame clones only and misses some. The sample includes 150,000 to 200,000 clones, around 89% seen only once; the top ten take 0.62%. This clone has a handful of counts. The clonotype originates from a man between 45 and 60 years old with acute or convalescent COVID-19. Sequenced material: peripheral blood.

CDR3 nucleotides: TGTGCCTGGACTGCGGGACAAGAGACCCAGTACTTC. Its protein product is CAWTAGQETQYF. The chain combines TRBV30 with TRBJ2-5; maybe TRBD2 (6 bases). The CDR3 consists of 12 residues. Germline assignment: CDR1 GTSNPN and CDR2 SVGIG (reference sequence). Between the trimmed V and J ends, which lost 4 bases and 2 bases, there was a span of 8 bases.